The sequence of this T cell receptor (beta chain) was determined in a study of shared clonotypes between healthy human individuals. Whole-study context: The donor pool was made up of a couple of women and three men aged 18 to 49. Used for every donor were three CD4 naive, three CD4 memory, two CD8 naive and one CD8 memory plate.

Findings and caveats of the study: In this cohort, only blood was sampled, and tissue repertoires likely differ.

Division of CD4+ cells produced a CD45RA+ naive subset and a CD45RA-negative memory subset. The data were produced by immunoSEQ multiplex PCR, yet TCRdb's version contains in-frame clones alone and is incomplete. The data hold over 2 million clones, with roughly 92% observed a single time. Germline V gene sequence: CDR1 SEHNR, CDR2 FQNEAQ (reference sequence). V lost 0 bases and J lost 9, with 14 bases in between. The CDR3 consists of 14 residues. Turning to this clone: Antigen unknown.

This TCR came from a man younger than 35 in good health. Some clones in this sample may be carry-over from other donors' samples. The genes are TRBV7-9 and TRBJ1-2; D not resolved. Sequencing input: naive CD4+ T cells from PBMCs. The subset: CD45RA+ positively selected. Here the CDR3 DNA reads TGTGCCAGCAGCTTAGCTGGCATCCATAGACGCTACACCTTC. It encodes CASSLAGIHRRYTF.